This T cell receptor beta chain derives from a study of blood T cell repertoires in COVID-19. Repertoires were generated with immunoSEQ multiplex PCR, while TCRdb's copy carries only in-frame clones and drops some. This sample has about 110,000 clones; around 80% occur once, and the top ten carry 7% to 9.5%. Source material: peripheral blood. The sequence was collected from a woman of 80 years or more with active or convalescent COVID-19.

CDR3 nucleotide sequence: TGTGCCGGAACGACAGGGGGCGCAGGTGGCTACACCTTC. Translating gives CAGTTGGAGGYTF. V is TRBV28 and J is TRBJ1-2, with 10 bases identical to TRBD1. Germline CDR1 reads MDHEN; CDR2 reads SYDVKM. The CDR3 has 13 amino acids. After removal of 11 bases from V and 7 bases from J, the junction contained 10 bases not matched to a gene.